A single T cell receptor (beta chain) is shown here with its context. Its antigen is currently unknown. Primers included in the PCR were 60 Vbeta and 13 Jbeta primers. In the authors' methods: Later work found approximately 87 million unique TCR beta chains, with roughly 11 million shared. TCRdb keeps only in-frame clones here, not all; method: immunoSEQ multiplex PCR. V, J and clone size reflect that table, while D and trimming were determined from the DNA. The data show 150,000 to 170,000 clones, around 84% seen once. This record belongs to a study of cytomegalovirus exposure and HLA in healthy donors. Regarding the study as a whole: The classifier reportedly diagnosed cytomegalovirus status with high sensitivity and specificity. A later analysis linked a missense variant in DCLRE1C to the trimming of TCR beta V and J genes.

The CDR3 sequence is 15 residues long. Germline CDR1 reads LNHDA; CDR2 reads SQIVND (reference sequence). With 9 bases clipped from V and 3 bases from J, the junction kept 10 bases outside the gene matches. The source of this sequence is a middle-aged woman in good health and CMV-seropositive. J is TRBJ2-1 and V is TRBV19, with 8 bases lining up with TRBD2. Input material: PBMCs. CDR3 residues: CASQIATSGYNEQFF. CDR3 DNA: TGTGCCAGCCAGATCGCAACTAGCGGCTACAATGAGCAGTTCTTC.